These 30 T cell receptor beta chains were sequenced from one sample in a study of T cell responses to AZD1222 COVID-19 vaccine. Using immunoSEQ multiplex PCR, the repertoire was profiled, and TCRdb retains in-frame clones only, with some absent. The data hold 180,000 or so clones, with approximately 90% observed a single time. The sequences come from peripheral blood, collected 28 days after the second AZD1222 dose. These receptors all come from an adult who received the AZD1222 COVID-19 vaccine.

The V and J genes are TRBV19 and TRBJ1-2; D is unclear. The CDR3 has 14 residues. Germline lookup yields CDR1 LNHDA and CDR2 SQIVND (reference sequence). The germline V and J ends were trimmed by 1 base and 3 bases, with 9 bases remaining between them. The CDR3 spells CASSIGPRDYGYTF. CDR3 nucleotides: TGTGCCAGTAGTATAGGGCCCCGCGACTATGGCTACACCTTC.

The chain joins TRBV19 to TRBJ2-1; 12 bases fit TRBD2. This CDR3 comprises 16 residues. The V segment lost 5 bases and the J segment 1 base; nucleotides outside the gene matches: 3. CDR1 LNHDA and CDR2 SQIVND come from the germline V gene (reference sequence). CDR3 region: CASSYGLAGSYNEQFF. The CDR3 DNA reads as TGTGCCAGTAGTTACGGACTAGCGGGGTCCTACAATGAGCAGTTCTTC.

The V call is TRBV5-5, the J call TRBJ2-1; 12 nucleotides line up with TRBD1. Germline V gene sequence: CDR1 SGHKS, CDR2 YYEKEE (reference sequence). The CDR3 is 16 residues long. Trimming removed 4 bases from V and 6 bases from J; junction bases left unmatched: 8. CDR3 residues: CASSIGGTGGLNEQFF. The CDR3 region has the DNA TGTGCCAGCAGCATTGGGGGGACAGGGGGCCTCAATGAGCAGTTCTTC.

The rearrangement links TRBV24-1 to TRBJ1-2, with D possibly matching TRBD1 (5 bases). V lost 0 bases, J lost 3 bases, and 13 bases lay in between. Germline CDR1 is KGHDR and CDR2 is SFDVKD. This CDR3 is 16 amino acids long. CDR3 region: CATSDLQGTGYYGYTF. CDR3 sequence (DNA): TGTGCCACCAGTGATTTGCAAGGGACGGGGTACTATGGCTACACCTTC.

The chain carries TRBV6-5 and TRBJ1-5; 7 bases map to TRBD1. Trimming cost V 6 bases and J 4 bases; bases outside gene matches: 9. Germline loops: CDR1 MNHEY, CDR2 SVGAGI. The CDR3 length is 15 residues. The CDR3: CASRTTGTANQPQHF. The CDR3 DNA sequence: TGTGCCAGCAGAACCACCGGGACAGCGAATCAGCCCCAGCATTTT.

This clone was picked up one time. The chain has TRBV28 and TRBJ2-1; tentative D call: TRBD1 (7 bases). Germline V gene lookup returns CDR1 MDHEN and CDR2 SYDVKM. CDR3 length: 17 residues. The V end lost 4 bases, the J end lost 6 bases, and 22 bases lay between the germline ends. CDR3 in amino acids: CASSSPPGGPRSNEQFF. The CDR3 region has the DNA TGTGCCAGCAGTTCCCCTCCAGGGGGGCCACGGAGCAATGAGCAGTTCTTC.

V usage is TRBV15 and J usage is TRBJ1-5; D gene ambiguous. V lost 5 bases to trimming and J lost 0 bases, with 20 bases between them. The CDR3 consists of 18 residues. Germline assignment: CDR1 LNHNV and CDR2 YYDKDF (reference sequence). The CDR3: CATSRSLGVPYSNQPQHF. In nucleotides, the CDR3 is TGTGCCACCAGCCGGTCTTTGGGAGTCCCCTATAGCAATCAGCCCCAGCATTTT.

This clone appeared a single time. The CDR3 nucleotides are TGTGCCAGCAGCTTAGGCCTAGCGGGAGGGGGCTCCACAGATACGCAGTATTTT. Its translation: CASSLGLAGGGSTDTQYF. The gene calls are TRBV7-2 and TRBJ2-3; 12 bases are a match to TRBD2. The junction had 7 bases not matched to a gene; V was cut back by 1 base and J by 2 bases. Germline CDR1 SGHTA, CDR2 FQGNSA. The CDR3 consists of 18 residues.

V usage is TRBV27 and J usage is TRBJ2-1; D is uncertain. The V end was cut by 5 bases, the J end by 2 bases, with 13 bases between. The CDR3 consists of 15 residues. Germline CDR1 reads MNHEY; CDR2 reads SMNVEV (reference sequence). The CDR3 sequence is CASSPDVYAYNEQFF. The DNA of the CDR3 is TGTGCCAGCAGTCCGGATGTGTACGCCTACAATGAGCAGTTCTTC.

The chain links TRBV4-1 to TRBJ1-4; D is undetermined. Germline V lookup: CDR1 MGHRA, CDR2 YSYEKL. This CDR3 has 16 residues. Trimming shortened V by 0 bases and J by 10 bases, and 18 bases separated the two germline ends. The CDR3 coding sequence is TGCGCCAGCAGCCAAGATCTGGGAGGGTCTTCTGGAAAACTGTTTTTT. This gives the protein CASSQDLGGSSGKLFF.

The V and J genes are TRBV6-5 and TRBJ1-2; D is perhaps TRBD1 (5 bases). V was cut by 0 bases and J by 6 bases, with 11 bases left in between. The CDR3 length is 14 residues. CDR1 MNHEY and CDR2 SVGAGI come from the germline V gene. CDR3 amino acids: CASSYSPPTDGYTF. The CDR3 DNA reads TGTGCCAGCAGTTACTCCCCTCCGACAGATGGCTACACCTTC.

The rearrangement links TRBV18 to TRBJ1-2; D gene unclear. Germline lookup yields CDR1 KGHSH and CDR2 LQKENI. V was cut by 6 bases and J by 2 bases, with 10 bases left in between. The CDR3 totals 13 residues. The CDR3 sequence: CASSPDGNYGYTF. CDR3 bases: TGTGCCAGCTCTCCGGACGGGAACTATGGCTACACCTTC.

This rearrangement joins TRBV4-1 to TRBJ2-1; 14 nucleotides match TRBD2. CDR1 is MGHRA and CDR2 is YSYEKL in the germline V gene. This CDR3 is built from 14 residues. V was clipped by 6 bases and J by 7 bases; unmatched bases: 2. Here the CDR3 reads CASSRTSGRNEQFF. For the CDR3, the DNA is TGCGCCAGCAGTCGGACTAGCGGGAGGAATGAGCAGTTCTTC.

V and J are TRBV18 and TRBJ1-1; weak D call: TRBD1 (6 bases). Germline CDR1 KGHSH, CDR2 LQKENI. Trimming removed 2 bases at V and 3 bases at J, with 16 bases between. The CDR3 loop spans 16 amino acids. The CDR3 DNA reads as TGTGCCAGCTCACCAATGGGACACATACTAGACACTGAAGCTTTCTTT. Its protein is CASSPMGHILDTEAFF.

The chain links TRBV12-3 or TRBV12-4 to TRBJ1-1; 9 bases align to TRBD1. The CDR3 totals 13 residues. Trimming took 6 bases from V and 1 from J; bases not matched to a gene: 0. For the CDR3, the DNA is TGTGCCAGCAGGACAGGGGGGAACACTGAAGCTTTCTTT. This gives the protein CASRTGGNTEAFF.

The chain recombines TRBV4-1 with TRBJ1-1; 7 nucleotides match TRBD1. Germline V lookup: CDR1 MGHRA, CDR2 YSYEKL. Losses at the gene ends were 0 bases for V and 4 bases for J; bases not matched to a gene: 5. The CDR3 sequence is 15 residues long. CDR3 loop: CASSQERGRLTEAFF. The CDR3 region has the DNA TGCGCCAGCAGCCAAGAAAGGGGGCGACTCACTGAAGCTTTCTTT.

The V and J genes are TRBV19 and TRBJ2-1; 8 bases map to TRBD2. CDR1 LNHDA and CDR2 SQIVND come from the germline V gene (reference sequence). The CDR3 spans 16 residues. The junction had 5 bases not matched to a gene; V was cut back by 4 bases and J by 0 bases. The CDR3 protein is CASSTRRGGSYNEQFF. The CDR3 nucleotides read TGTGCCAGTAGTACCCGCCGGGGGGGCTCCTACAATGAGCAGTTCTTC.

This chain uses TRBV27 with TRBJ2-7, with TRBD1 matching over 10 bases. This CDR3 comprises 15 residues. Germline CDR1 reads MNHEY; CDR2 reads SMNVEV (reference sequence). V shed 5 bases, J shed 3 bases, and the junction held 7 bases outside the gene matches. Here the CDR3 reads CASSLLRDRGYEQYF. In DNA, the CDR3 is TGTGCCAGCAGTCTACTCCGGGACAGGGGCTACGAGCAGTACTTC.

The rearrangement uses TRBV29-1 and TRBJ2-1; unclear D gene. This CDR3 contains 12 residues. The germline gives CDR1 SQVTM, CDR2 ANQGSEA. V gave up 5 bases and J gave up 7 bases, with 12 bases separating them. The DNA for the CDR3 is TGCAGCGTTTTCAGCTGGATGAATGAGCAGTTCTTC. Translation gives CSVFSWMNEQFF.

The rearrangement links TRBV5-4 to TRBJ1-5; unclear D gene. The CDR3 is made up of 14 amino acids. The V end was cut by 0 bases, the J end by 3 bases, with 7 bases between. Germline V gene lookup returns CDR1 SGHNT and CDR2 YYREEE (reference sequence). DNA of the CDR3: TGTGCCAGCAGCTTGGGGACCAACAATCAGCCCCAGCATTTT. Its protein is CASSLGTNNQPQHF.

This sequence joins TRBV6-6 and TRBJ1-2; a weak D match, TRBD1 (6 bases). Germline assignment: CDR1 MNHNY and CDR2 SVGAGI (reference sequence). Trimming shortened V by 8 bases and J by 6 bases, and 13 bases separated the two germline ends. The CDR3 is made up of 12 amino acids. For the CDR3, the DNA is TGTGCCAGCGGGGGCGGGGCCGATGGCTACACCTTC. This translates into CASGGGADGYTF.

CDR3 sequence: CASAATLVFNYGYTF. The CDR3, as DNA: TGTGCCAGCGCAGCCACCTTAGTATTTAACTATGGCTACACCTTC. The chain is built from TRBV16 and TRBJ1-2; unclear D gene. Germline CDR1 reads KGHSY; CDR2 reads FQNENV. This CDR3 has 15 residues. The V gene lost 8 bases and the J gene lost 1 base, with 17 bases spanning the gap. The complete variable domain, with remaining parts taken from reference TRBV16 and TRBJ1-2, reads GEEVAQTPKHLVRGEGQKAKLYCAPIKGHSYVFWYQQVLKNEFKFLISFQNENVFDETGMPKERFSAKCLPNSPCSLEIQATKLEDSAVYFCASAATLVFNYGYTFGSGTRLTVV.

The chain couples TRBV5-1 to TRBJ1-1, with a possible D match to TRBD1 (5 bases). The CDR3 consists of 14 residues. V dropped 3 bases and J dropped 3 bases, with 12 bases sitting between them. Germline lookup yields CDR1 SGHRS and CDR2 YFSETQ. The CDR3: CASSWFGGDTEAFF. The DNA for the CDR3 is TGCGCCAGCAGCTGGTTTGGGGGGGACACTGAAGCTTTCTTT.

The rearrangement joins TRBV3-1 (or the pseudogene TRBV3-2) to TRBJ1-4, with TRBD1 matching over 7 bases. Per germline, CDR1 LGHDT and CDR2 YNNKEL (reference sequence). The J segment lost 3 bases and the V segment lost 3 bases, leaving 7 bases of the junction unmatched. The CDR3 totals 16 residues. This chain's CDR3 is CASSHEGGGSNEKLFF. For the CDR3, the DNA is TGTGCCAGCAGCCACGAAGGGGGCGGGTCTAATGAAAAACTGTTTTTT.

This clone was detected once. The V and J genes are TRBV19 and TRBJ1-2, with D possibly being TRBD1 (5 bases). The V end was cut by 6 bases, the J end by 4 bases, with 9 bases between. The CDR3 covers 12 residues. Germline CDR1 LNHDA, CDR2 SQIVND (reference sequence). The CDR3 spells CASRAGPYGYTF. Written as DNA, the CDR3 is TGTGCCAGTAGGGCAGGGCCCTATGGCTACACCTTC.

In DNA form, the CDR3 reads TGTGCCAGCAGTGAAGCCCCGCCTGGGACATCCCAAGAGACCCAGTACTTC. The encoded protein is CASSEAPPGTSQETQYF. The genes are TRBV2 and TRBJ2-5; perhaps TRBD1 as D (6 bases). V was pared by 0 bases and J by 1 base, with 15 bases between. CDR3 length: 17 amino acids. CDR1 is SNHLY and CDR2 is FYNNEI in the germline V gene.

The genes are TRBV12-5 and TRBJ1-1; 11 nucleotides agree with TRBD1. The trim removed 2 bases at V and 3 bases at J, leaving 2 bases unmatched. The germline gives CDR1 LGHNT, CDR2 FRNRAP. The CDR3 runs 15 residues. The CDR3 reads CASGLRTGGHTEAFF. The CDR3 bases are TGTGCTAGTGGTTTGAGGACAGGGGGCCACACTGAAGCTTTCTTT.

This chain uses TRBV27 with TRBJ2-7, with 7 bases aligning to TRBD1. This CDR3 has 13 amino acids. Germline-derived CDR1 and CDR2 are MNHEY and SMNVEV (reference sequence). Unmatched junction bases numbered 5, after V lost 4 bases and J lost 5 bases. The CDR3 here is CASSSQGTHEQYF. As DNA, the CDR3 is TGTGCCAGCAGTTCACAGGGGACCCACGAGCAGTACTTC.

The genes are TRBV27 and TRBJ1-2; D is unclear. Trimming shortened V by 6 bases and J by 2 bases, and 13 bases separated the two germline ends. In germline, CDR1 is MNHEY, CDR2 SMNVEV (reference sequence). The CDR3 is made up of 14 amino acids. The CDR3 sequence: CASSFGSSNYGYTF. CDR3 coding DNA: TGTGCCAGCAGCTTCGGGTCTTCAAACTATGGCTACACCTTC.

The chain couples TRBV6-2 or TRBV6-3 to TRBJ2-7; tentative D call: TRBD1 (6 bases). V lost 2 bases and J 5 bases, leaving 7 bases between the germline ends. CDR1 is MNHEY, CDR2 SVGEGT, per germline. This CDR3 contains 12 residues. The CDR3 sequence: CASSYQGNEQYF. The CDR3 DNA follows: TGTGCCAGCAGTTACCAGGGGAACGAGCAGTACTTC.